This TCR beta chain was sequenced in a study of blood T cell repertoires in COVID-19. Study-wide context: Material from acute and convalescent COVID-19 was sourced from the United States, Italy and Spain. PBMCs, B-cell-depleted T cells, or T cells provided the cDNA or gDNA that made up the material.

V lost 3 bases and J lost 2; bases outside the gene matches: 5. The CDR3 is made up of 15 amino acids. The germline gives CDR1 MGHDK, CDR2 SYGVNS. Methods used by the authors: Estimation of nucleated cell counts was performed using reference gene primer amplification. Produced via immunoSEQ multiplex PCR; TCRdb's table is partial and in-frame only. V, J and clone size were drawn from that table, and D and trimming were deduced from the DNA. Of fewer than 250,000 clones listed, more than 75% were seen once; the top ten hold more than 0.75%. The sequence was collected from a man between 35 and 55 years old with acute or convalescent COVID-19. The sample taken for sequencing was peripheral blood. The chain links TRBV25-1 to TRBJ1-2; TRBD1 aligns across 8 bases. The CDR3 nucleotides are TGTGCCAGCAGTGAGCCAGGGGGCGACAACTATGGCTACACCTTC. Its translation: CASSEPGGDNYGYTF.